Listed here is a single T cell receptor (beta chain). This entry belongs to a study of breast tumors, draining lymph nodes, adjacent tissues. CDR1 is SGHRS and CDR2 is YFSETQ in the germline V gene. The V gene lost 0 bases and the J gene lost 4 bases, with 7 bases spanning the gap. CDR3 size: 13 residues. TCRdb analysed the multiplex PCR reads with MiXCR anew, one entry per CDR3 protein. The sample contains tens of thousands of distinct CDR3 sequences, around 60% of which appear only once. This sequence joins TRBV5-1 and TRBJ2-5; a weak D match, TRBD2 (5 bases). The sequenced sample consisted of breast tumor tissue. The receptor's source is a female donor with breast cancer. Some clones in this sample may be carry-over from other donors' samples. This CDR3 is CASSLASRETQYF. CDR3 in DNA: TGCGCCAGCAGCTTGGCTAGCAGAGAGACCCAGTACTTC. Full variable domain (remainder filled in from reference TRBV5-1 and TRBJ2-5): KAGVTQTPRYLIKTRGQQVTLSCSPISGHRSVSWYQQTPGQGLQFLFEYFSETQRNKGNFPGRFSGRQFSNSRSEMNVSTLELGDSALYLCASSLASRETQYFGPGTRLLVL.